The TCR beta chain described here comes from a study of human T cells and chemical hapten exposure. Time point here: patch test 1, 2 weeks after DPC sensitization. Treatment of the sample: therapeutic diphenylcyclopropenone sensitization with weekly scalp DPC. The germline V and J ends were trimmed by 5 bases and 0 bases, with 25 bases remaining between them. The CDR3 runs to 19 residues. Germline loops: CDR1 SGHAT, CDR2 FQNNGV. This clonotype showed up just a few times. One entry per CDR3 protein results from TCRdb running MiXCR on the RACE reads. The profile shows some 83,000 distinct CDR3 sequences, 9.5% to 12% of them singletons.

The rearrangement links TRBV11-2 to TRBJ1-2, with D perhaps TRBD1 (6 bases). The receptor was isolated from a woman in her forties or fifties with alopecia areata. Some clones in this sample may be carry-over from other donors' samples. The source material was whole blood, sampled in connection with sensitization to the hapten diphenylcyclopropenone (DPC). CDR3 sequence (DNA): TGTGCCAGCAGCCGTGGGCTGGCTGGGGGCCTCAGAGCTAACTATGGCTACACCTTC. Its protein product is CASSRGLAGGLRANYGYTF.